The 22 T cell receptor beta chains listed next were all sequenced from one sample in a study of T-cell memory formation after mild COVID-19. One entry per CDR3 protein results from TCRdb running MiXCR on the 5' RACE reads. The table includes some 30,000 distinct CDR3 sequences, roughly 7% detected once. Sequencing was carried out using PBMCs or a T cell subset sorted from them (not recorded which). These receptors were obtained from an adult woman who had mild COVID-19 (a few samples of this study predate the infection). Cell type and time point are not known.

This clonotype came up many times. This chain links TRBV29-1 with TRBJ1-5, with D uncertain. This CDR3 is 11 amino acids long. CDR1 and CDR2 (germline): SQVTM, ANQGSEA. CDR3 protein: CASGGNQPQHF. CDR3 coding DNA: TGCGCATCGGGTGGGAATCAGCCCCAGCATTTT.

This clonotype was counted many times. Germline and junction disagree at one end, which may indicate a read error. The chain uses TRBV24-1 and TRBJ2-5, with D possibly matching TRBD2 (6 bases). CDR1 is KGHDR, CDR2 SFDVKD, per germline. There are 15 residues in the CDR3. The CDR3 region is CATSDLVADQETLNF. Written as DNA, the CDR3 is TGTGCCACCAGTGATTTAGTAGCGGATCAAGAGACTCTGAACTTC.

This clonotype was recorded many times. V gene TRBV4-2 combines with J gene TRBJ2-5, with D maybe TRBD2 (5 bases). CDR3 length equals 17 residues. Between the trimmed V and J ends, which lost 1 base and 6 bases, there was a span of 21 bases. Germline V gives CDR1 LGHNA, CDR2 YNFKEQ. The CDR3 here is CASSQGNGSAVPQTQYF. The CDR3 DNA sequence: TGTGCCAGCAGCCAAGGGAATGGTAGCGCCGTCCCCCAGACCCAGTACTTC.

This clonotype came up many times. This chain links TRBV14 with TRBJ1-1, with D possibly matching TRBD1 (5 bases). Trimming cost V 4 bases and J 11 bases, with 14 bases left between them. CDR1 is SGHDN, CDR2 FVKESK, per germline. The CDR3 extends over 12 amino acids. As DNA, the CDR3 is TGTGCCAGCAGCCCATTGGGGCGGGCGGCTTTCTTT. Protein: CASSPLGRAAFF.

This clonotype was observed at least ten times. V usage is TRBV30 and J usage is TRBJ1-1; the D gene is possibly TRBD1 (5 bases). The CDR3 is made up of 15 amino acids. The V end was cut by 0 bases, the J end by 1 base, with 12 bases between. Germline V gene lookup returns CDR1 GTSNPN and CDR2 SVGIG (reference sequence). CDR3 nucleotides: TGTGCCTGGAGTGTCCCGGGACTCAGGAACACTGAAGCTTTCTTT. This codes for CAWSVPGLRNTEAFF.

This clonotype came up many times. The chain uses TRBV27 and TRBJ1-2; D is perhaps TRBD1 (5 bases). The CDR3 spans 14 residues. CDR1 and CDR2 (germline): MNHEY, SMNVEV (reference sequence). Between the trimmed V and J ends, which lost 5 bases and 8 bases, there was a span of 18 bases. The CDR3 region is CASSPPGGRGGYTF. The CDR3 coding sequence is TGTGCCAGCAGTCCTCCCGGGGGGAGGGGAGGCTACACCTTC.

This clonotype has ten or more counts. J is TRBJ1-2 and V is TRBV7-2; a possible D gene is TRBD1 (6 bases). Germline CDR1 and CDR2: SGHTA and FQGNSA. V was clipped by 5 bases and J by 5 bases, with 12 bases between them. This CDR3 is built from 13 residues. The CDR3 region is CASSPTGIYGYTF. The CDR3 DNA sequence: TGTGCCAGCAGCCCCACAGGGATATATGGCTACACCTTC.

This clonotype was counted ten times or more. The CDR3 is CASSYYGEAPYGYTF. The CDR3 DNA reads as TGTGCCAGCAGTTACTATGGAGAGGCTCCCTATGGCTACACCTTC. The V gene is TRBV6-6, the J gene TRBJ1-2; D is unresolved. V lost 1 base to trimming and J lost 4 bases, with 13 bases between them. The CDR3 is 15 residues long. Germline assignment: CDR1 MNHNY and CDR2 SVGAGI (reference sequence).

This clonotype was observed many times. Here the CDR3 DNA reads TGCGCCAGCAGCTTCGACAGGAGCTCCTACAATGAGCAGTTCTTC. Amino acid sequence: CASSFDRSSYNEQFF. The chain has TRBV5-1 and TRBJ2-1, with D tentatively TRBD1 (6 bases). The V gene lost 2 bases and the J gene lost 0 bases, with 9 bases spanning the gap. This CDR3 contains 15 residues. Germline assignment: CDR1 SGHRS and CDR2 YFSETQ.

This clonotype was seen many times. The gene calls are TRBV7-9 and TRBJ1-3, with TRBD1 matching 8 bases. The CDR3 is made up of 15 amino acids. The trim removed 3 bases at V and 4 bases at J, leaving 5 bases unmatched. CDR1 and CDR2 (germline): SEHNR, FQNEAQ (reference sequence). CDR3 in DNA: TGTGCCAGCAGCTTGGTCAGGGGGCAAGGAAACACCATATATTTT. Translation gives CASSLVRGQGNTIYF.

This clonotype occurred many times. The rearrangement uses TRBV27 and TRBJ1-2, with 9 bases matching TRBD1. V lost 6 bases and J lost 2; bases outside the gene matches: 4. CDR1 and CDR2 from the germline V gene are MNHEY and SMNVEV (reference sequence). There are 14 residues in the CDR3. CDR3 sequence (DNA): TGTGCCAGCAGATCCGGGACAGGGAACTATGGCTACACCTTC. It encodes CASRSGTGNYGYTF.

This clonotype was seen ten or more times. This chain's CDR3 is CASSPEPTTAHF. Written as DNA, the CDR3 is TGTGCCAGCAGTCCAGAACCCACGACAGCGCATTTT. The V and J genes are TRBV12-3 or TRBV12-4 and TRBJ1-5; TRBD1 is a possible D gene (5 bases). The V and J ends lost 5 bases and 15 bases respectively, with 17 bases between them. This CDR3 contains 12 residues.

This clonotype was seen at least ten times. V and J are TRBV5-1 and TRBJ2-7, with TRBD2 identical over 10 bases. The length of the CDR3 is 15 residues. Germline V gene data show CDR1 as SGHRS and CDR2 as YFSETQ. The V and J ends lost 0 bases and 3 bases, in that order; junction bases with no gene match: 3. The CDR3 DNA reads TGCGCCAGCAGCTTGGATCCTAGCGGGGGCTACGAGCAGTACTTC. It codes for CASSLDPSGGYEQYF.

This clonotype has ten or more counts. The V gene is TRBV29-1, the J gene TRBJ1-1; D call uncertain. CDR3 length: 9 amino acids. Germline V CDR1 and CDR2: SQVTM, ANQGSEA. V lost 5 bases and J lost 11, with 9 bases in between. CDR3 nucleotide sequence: TGCAGCGTTCCAGCTTTGGCTTTCTTT. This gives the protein CSVPALAFF.

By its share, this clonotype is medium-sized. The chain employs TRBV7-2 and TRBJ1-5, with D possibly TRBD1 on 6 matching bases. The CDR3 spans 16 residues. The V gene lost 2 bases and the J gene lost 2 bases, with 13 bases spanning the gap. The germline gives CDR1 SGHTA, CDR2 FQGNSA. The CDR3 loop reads CASSLRGGAGNQPQHF. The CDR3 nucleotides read TGTGCCAGCAGCTTAAGGGGGGGGGCTGGCAATCAGCCCCAGCATTTT.

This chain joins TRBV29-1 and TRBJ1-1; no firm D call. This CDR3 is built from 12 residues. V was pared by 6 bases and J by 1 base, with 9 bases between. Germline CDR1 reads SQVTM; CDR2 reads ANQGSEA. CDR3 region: CSVYGGNTEAFF. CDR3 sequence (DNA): TGCAGCGTCTACGGTGGGAACACTGAAGCTTTCTTT.

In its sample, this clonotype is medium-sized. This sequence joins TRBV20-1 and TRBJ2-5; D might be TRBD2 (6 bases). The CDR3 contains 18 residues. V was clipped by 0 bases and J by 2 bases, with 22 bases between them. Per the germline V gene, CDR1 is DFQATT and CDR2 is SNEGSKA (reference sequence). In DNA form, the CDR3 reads TGCAGTGCTAGAGATTTCGACCGACTAGTAGGCGGACAAGAGACCCAGTACTTC. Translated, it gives CSARDFDRLVGGQETQYF.

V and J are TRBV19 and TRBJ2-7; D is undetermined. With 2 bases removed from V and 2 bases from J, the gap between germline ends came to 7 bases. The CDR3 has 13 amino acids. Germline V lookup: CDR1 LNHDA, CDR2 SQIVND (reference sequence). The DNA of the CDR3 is TGTGCCAGTAGTATAAGTGCAGCCTACGAGCAGTACTTC. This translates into CASSISAAYEQYF.

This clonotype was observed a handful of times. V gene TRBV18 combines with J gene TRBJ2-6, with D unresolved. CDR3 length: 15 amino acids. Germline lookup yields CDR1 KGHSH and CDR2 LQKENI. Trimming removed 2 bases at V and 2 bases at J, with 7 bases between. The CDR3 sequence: CASSPGLAGANVLTF. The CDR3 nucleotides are TGTGCCAGCTCACCAGGGTTAGCTGGGGCCAACGTCCTGACTTTC.

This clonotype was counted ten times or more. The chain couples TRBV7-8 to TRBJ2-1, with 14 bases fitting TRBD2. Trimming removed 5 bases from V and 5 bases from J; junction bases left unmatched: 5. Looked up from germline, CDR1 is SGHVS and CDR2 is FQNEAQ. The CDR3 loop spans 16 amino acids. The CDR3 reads CASSLGLAGGDNEQFF. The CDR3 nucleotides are TGTGCCAGCAGCCTCGGACTAGCGGGAGGCGACAATGAGCAGTTCTTC.

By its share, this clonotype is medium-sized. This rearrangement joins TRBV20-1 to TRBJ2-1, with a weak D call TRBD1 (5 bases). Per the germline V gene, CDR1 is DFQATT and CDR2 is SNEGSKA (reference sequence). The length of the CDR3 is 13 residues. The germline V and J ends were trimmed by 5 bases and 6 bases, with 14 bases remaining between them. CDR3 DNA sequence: TGCAGTGCTCTTGGCAGGGTCCGCAATGAGCAGTTCTTC. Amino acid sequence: CSALGRVRNEQFF.

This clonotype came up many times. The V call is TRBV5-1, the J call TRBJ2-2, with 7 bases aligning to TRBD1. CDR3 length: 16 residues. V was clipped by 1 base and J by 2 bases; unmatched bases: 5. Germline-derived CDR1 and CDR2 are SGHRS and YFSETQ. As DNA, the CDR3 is TGCGCCAGCAGCTTGTCGACAGGGAGAAACACCGGGGAGCTGTTTTTT. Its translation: CASSLSTGRNTGELFF.